The clone carrying this T cell receptor beta chain appeared a single time. Its antigen is still unknown. These data come from a study of cytomegalovirus exposure and HLA in healthy donors. Points from the study as a whole: In the roughly 120 validation repertoires, a later analysis found that first-cohort TCR clusters tended to co-occur.

CDR3 length: 12 amino acids. The V and J ends lost 3 bases and 6 bases respectively, with 8 bases between them. Germline V gene sequence: CDR1 ENHRY, CDR2 SYGVKD. Generated by immunoSEQ multiplex PCR, the TCRdb table keeps only in-frame clones and is missing some. The table records 260,000 or so clones, 87% of them present only once. The sequencing sample was made of PBMCs. The TCR originated in a man aged 18 to 30 in good health and CMV-seronegative. The chain joins TRBV10-3 to TRBJ1-2; a weak D match, TRBD1 (5 bases). CDR3 protein: CAISDAGNGYTF. CDR3 coding DNA: TGTGCCATCAGTGACGCAGGGAATGGCTACACCTTC.